The 29 T cell receptor beta chains below come from one sample, sequenced in a study of shared clonotypes between healthy human individuals (dated by TCRdb to the early 2020s). Receptor amplification or capture employed the immunoSEQ multiplex PCR assay. TCRdb stores this immuneACCESS table with in-frame sequences only. Part of the clones is absent; in the studies checked, under half of the shortfall reflects unresolved V genes, and no reason is known for the rest. For this sample the table gives 1 million to 1.2 million clones, of which approximately 80% were detected only once. The top ten hold about 0.94% of the sample. Sequenced material: memory CD4+ T cells from PBMCs. Reading the label with the study, this specimen's cell subset or site is: CD45RA-negative fraction. These receptors were obtained from a man younger than 35 in good health. Some clones in this sample may be carry-over from other donors' samples.

Written as DNA, the CDR3 is TGTGCCAGCACCCGATTCCCAGTGGGCACTGAAGCTTTCTTT. Translating gives CASTRFPVGTEAFF. The chain recombines TRBV5-8 with TRBJ1-1; D not certain. The V and J ends lost 6 bases and 4 bases respectively, with 16 bases between them. This CDR3 has 14 residues. Looked up from germline, CDR1 is SGHTS and CDR2 is YDEGEE.

This sequence joins TRBV19 and TRBJ2-7; 7 bases fit TRBD2. Germline V gene lookup returns CDR1 LNHDA and CDR2 SQIVND (reference sequence). Germline trimming cut 5 bases from V and 3 bases from J; bases unmatched to any gene: 10. The CDR3 totals 15 residues. Written as DNA, the CDR3 is TGTGCCAGTAGTTGGGCGGGGCTAGCGGACTACGAGCAGTACTTC. The encoded protein is CASSWAGLADYEQYF.

This clone was recorded a few times. This chain joins TRBV7-8 and TRBJ2-7, with TRBD2 matching 10 bases. The germline V gene encodes CDR1 SGHVS and CDR2 FQNEAQ. The CDR3 sequence is 17 residues long. Trimming cost V 8 bases and J 3 bases; bases outside gene matches: 16. The CDR3, as DNA: TGTGCCAGCCCCCCCGACGGACTAGCGGCCTTACGCTACGAGCAGTACTTC. It specifies CASPPDGLAALRYEQYF.

This clone has at least ten counts. The rearrangement links TRBV28 to TRBJ2-6; D is ambiguous. CDR3 length equals 14 residues. Trimming removed 2 bases from V and 2 bases from J, with 4 bases in between. Germline values: CDR1 MDHEN, CDR2 SYDVKM. The CDR3 DNA sequence: TGTGCCAGCAGTTTAAACCCTGGGGCCAACGTCCTGACTTTC. This translates into CASSLNPGANVLTF.

This sequence joins TRBV30 and TRBJ1-5; D is possibly TRBD1 (5 bases). Germline V gene data show CDR1 as GTSNPN and CDR2 as SVGIG (reference sequence). V lost 0 bases and J lost 5, with 14 bases in between. The CDR3 length is 15 residues. CDR3 DNA sequence: TGTGCCTGGAGTGTACGGGCCGGGGGGGATCAGCCCCAGCATTTT. Encoded protein: CAWSVRAGGDQPQHF. The whole variable domain, remainder taken from reference TRBV30 and TRBJ1-5, is SQTIHQWPATLVQPVGSPLSLECTVEGTSNPNLYWYRQAAGRGLQLLFYSVGIGQISSEVPQNLSASRPQDRQFILSSKKLLLSDSGFYLCAWSVRAGGDQPQHFGDGTRLSIL.

This chain connects TRBV29-1 to TRBJ2-7, with 12 bases identical to TRBD1. The CDR3 totals 15 residues. V lost 2 bases and J lost 6; bases outside the gene matches: 8. Germline CDR1 reads SQVTM; CDR2 reads ANQGSEA. The CDR3 protein is CSVETGTGGMGEQYF. Written as DNA, the CDR3 is TGCAGCGTTGAAACGGGGACAGGGGGCATGGGCGAGCAGTACTTC.

This clone appeared many times. The V call is TRBV18, the J call TRBJ1-2; no reliable D call. This CDR3 contains 16 residues. The germline CDR1 and CDR2 sequences are KGHSH and LQKENI. V was trimmed by 3 bases and J by 2 bases, leaving 16 bases between them. CDR3 in DNA: TGTGCCAGCTCACCCCTTCCGGCGAACTTAAACTATGGCTACACCTTC. This gives the protein CASSPLPANLNYGYTF. Variable domain in full (rest from reference TRBV18 and TRBJ1-2): NAGVMQNPRHLVRRRGQEARLRCSPMKGHSHVYWYRQLPEEGLKFMVYLQKENIIDESGMPKERFSAEFPKEGPSILRIQQVVRGDSAAYFCASSPLPANLNYGYTFGSGTRLTVV.

The chain couples TRBV18 to TRBJ2-7; TRBD2 agrees at 10 bases. CDR1 is KGHSH and CDR2 is LQKENI in the germline V gene. The V segment lost 0 bases and the J segment 6 bases; nucleotides outside the gene matches: 8. This CDR3 contains 16 residues. CDR3 coding DNA: TGTGCCAGCTCACCACCGGGGCTAGCGGGAGCTAGCGAGCAGTACTTC. This sequence encodes CASSPPGLAGASEQYF. Full variable domain (rest looked up from reference TRBV18 and TRBJ2-7): NAGVMQNPRHLVRRRGQEARLRCSPMKGHSHVYWYRQLPEEGLKFMVYLQKENIIDESGMPKERFSAEFPKEGPSILRIQQVVRGDSAAYFCASSPPGLAGASEQYFGPGTRLTVT.

A few counts support this clone. The chain has TRBV19 and TRBJ2-1, with 7 positions matching TRBD1. The CDR3 is 15 residues long. V shed 3 bases and J 3 bases; nucleotides not matched to a gene: 5. The germline V gene has CDR1 LNHDA and CDR2 SQIVND (reference sequence). Here the CDR3 reads CASSMGRGSYNEQFF. CDR3 DNA: TGTGCCAGTAGTATGGGCAGGGGGAGCTACAATGAGCAGTTCTTC.

V gene TRBV18 combines with J gene TRBJ2-7; D possibly corresponds to TRBD1 (5 bases). The germline V gene has CDR1 KGHSH and CDR2 LQKENI. The V and J ends lost 3 bases and 2 bases respectively, with 8 bases between them. The CDR3 covers 13 residues. CDR3 in DNA: TGTGCCAGCTCACCCCCGGACACCTACGAGCAGTACTTC. Residues: CASSPPDTYEQYF.

The chain employs TRBV10-3 and TRBJ2-5, with D hard to call. CDR3 length: 12 amino acids. The V end was cut by 8 bases, the J end by 5 bases, with 12 bases between. Germline assignment: CDR1 ENHRY and CDR2 SYGVKD. CDR3 amino acids: CAIGDRTETQYF. In nucleotides, the CDR3 is TGTGCCATCGGAGACCGAACGGAGACCCAGTACTTC.

V is TRBV5-5 and J is TRBJ2-7, with D unresolved. The germline CDR1 and CDR2 sequences are SGHKS and YYEKEE (reference sequence). Trimming removed 2 bases from V and 3 bases from J, with 12 bases in between. This CDR3 is 14 amino acids long. CDR3 DNA: TGTGCCAGCAGCTTTCAGAGGCGCCGCTACGAGCAGTACTTC. Translating gives CASSFQRRRYEQYF.

The chain joins TRBV6-6 to TRBJ2-1, with 9 nucleotides matching TRBD2. CDR3 length: 15 residues. CDR1 and CDR2 from the germline V gene are MNHNY and SVGAGI (reference sequence). With V trimmed by 4 bases and J by 3 bases, 4 bases remained unmatched. CDR3 bases: TGTGCCAGCAGTTGGTCAGCGGGAGGCTACAATGAGCAGTTCTTC. It is translated as CASSWSAGGYNEQFF.

The J gene is TRBJ2-3, the V gene TRBV7-3; D not certain. CDR1 is SGHTA, CDR2 FQGTGA, per germline. This CDR3 contains 14 residues. Trimming stripped 5 bases from V and 0 bases from J, with 9 bases between. CDR3 amino acids: CASSRTGSTDTQYF. For the CDR3, the DNA is TGTGCCAGCAGCAGGACGGGTAGCACAGATACGCAGTATTTT.

This clone was counted ten times or more. Other DNA sequences of this sample code for an identical CDR3. The chain has TRBV6-5 and TRBJ2-7; TRBD2 matches 7 bases. V lost 5 bases, J lost 0 bases, and 7 bases stayed unmatched. The CDR3 consists of 15 residues. Germline V gene lookup returns CDR1 MNHEY and CDR2 SVGAGI. Written as DNA, the CDR3 is TGTGCCAGCAGTCCATCTAGCGGACGCTCCTACGAGCAGTACTTC. This encodes CASSPSSGRSYEQYF.

The gene calls are TRBV28 and TRBJ2-7; 10 nucleotides line up with TRBD2. There are 16 residues in the CDR3. After removal of 5 bases from V and 0 bases from J, the junction contained 7 bases not matched to a gene. Germline CDR1 and CDR2: MDHEN and SYDVKM. The DNA for the CDR3 is TGTGCCAGCAGTGTCCTAGCGGGAGTGTACTCCTACGAGCAGTACTTC. It encodes CASSVLAGVYSYEQYF.

The CDR3 is CASSGLAGGGGGELFF. CDR3 DNA: TGTGCCAGCAGTGGTTTAGCGGGAGGGGGCGGCGGGGAGCTGTTTTTT. This chain links TRBV2 with TRBJ2-2, with 11 bases matching TRBD2. The CDR3 consists of 16 residues. With 4 bases clipped from V and 7 bases from J, the junction kept 8 bases outside the gene matches. CDR1 and CDR2 from the germline V gene are SNHLY and FYNNEI.

Worth noting for this clone: The junction and the germline gene differ at one end; a read error may be behind it. J is TRBJ2-5 and V is TRBV7-7; D might be TRBD1 (6 bases). Germline V gene lookup returns CDR1 SSHAT and CDR2 FNYEAQ (reference sequence). This CDR3 contains 15 residues. CDR3 in DNA: TGTGCTAGCAGCTTACATTTGGGGGCCGATGAGACCCAGTACTTC. Translating it yields CASSLHLGADETQYF.

The chain joins TRBV4-3 to TRBJ2-7, with D hard to call. The CDR3 length is 13 residues. Between the trimmed V and J ends, which lost 2 bases and 4 bases, there was a span of 9 bases. The germline CDR1 and CDR2 sequences are LGHNA and YSLEER. The CDR3: CASSQLQYYEQYF. Written as DNA, the CDR3 is TGCGCCAGCAGCCAACTCCAGTATTACGAGCAGTACTTC.

The chain has TRBV7-2 and TRBJ2-7; 11 nucleotides agree with TRBD2. Germline lookup yields CDR1 SGHTA and CDR2 FQGNSA. The J segment lost 6 bases and the V segment lost 5 bases, leaving 9 bases of the junction unmatched. CDR3 length equals 15 residues. CDR3 protein: CASSGRLAGSPEQYF. CDR3 DNA sequence: TGTGCCAGCAGCGGAAGACTAGCGGGATCCCCCGAGCAGTACTTC.

This chain uses TRBV19 with TRBJ2-7; 9 positions match TRBD2. Trimming took 6 bases from V and 6 from J; bases not matched to a gene: 12. Germline lookup yields CDR1 LNHDA and CDR2 SQIVND (reference sequence). This CDR3 contains 15 residues. The CDR3 nucleotides are TGTGCCAGTAGCGTTTTAGCGGGAGAGGGCGCCGAGCAGTACTTC. This translates into CASSVLAGEGAEQYF. The complete variable domain, with remaining parts taken from reference TRBV19 and TRBJ2-7, reads DGGITQSPKYLFRKEGQNVTLSCEQNLNHDAMYWYRQDPGQGLRLIYYSQIVNDFQKGDIAEGYSVSREKKESFPLTVTSAQKNPTAFYLCASSVLAGEGAEQYFGPGTRLTVT.

V gene TRBV20-1 combines with J gene TRBJ2-7; no firm D call. This CDR3 is built from 11 residues. The V gene lost 3 bases and the J gene lost 3 bases, with 6 bases spanning the gap. Germline CDR1 reads DFQATT; CDR2 reads SNEGSKA (reference sequence). CDR3 nucleotide sequence: TGCAGTGCTAGCTCCTACTACGAGCAGTACTTC. The encoded protein is CSASSYYEQYF.

This clone was counted at least ten times. This rearrangement joins TRBV30 to TRBJ1-1; maybe TRBD1 (5 bases). The germline CDR1 and CDR2 sequences are GTSNPN and SVGIG (reference sequence). V lost 2 bases and J lost 10, with 17 bases in between. The CDR3 consists of 13 residues. The DNA for the CDR3 is TGTGCCTGGAGTTCTCCGGGACCGGGGAGAGCTTTCTTT. Amino acid sequence: CAWSSPGPGRAFF.

The chain combines TRBV19 with TRBJ2-4; a weak D match, TRBD2 (6 bases). Between the trimmed V and J ends, which lost 5 bases and 2 bases, there was a span of 10 bases. This CDR3 has 14 residues. Germline CDR1 is LNHDA and CDR2 is SQIVND (reference sequence). The CDR3: CASSGRGTKNIQYF. CDR3 nucleotides: TGTGCCAGTAGTGGCCGGGGGACCAAAAACATTCAGTACTTC.

The chain is built from TRBV6-1 and TRBJ2-6; a weak D match, TRBD1 (6 bases). V lost 1 base to trimming and J lost 4 bases, with 26 bases between them. Germline V lookup: CDR1 MNHNS, CDR2 SASEGT. The CDR3 is made up of 21 amino acids. The CDR3 loop reads CASSEGLTRGTALLGANVLTF. The CDR3 DNA sequence: TGTGCCAGCAGTGAAGGCCTTACGAGGGGGACCGCTCTCTTGGGGGCCAACGTCCTGACTTTC.

The chain couples TRBV27 to TRBJ2-1, with 13 bases that match TRBD2. V was pared by 8 bases and J by 9 bases, with 16 bases of the junction left unmatched. This CDR3 is 17 amino acids long. The germline gives CDR1 MNHEY, CDR2 SMNVEV (reference sequence). The CDR3: CASSKALAGGPVGEQFF. Written as DNA, the CDR3 is TGTGCCAGCTCTAAGGCACTAGCGGGAGGGCCGGTAGGTGAGCAGTTCTTC.

The gene calls are TRBV7-9 and TRBJ1-2, with D perhaps TRBD1 (5 bases). CDR1 is SEHNR, CDR2 FQNEAQ, per germline (reference sequence). V was trimmed by 8 bases and J by 7 bases, leaving 29 bases between them. The CDR3 loop spans 17 amino acids. DNA for the CDR3: TGTGCCAGCGGATCCCGGACCGGAGCACCAGCTAGGGGTGGCTACACCTTC. Protein product: CASGSRTGAPARGGYTF.

This clone was observed once. The V and J genes are TRBV6-6 and TRBJ1-2; D may be TRBD1 (5 bases). The CDR3 contains 13 residues. Germline CDR1 is MNHNY and CDR2 is SVGAGI (reference sequence). V shed 5 bases and J shed 1 base, with 8 bases lying between them. CDR3 protein: CASSLGLNYGYTF. The CDR3 DNA reads TGTGCCAGCAGTCTGGGACTTAACTATGGCTACACCTTC.

The CDR3 loop reads CASSLRGARILFF. DNA for the CDR3: TGTGCCAGCAGCTTACGAGGGGCGAGGATCCTGTTTTTT. The chain couples TRBV5-6 to TRBJ2-2, with D perhaps assigned TRBD1 or TRBD2 (5 bases each). The V end lost 2 bases, the J end lost 14 bases, and 16 bases lay between the germline ends. This CDR3 has 13 residues. Germline CDR1 reads SGHDT; CDR2 reads YYEEEE.